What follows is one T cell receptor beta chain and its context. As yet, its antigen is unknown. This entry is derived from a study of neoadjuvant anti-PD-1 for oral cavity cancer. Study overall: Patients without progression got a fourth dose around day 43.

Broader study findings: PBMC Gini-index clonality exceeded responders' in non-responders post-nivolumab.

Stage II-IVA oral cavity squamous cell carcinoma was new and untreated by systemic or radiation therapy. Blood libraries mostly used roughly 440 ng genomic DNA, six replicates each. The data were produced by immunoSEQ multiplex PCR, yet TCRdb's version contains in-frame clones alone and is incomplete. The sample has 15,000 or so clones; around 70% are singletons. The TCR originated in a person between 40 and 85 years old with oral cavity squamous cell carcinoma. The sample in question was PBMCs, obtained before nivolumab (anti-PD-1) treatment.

The CDR3: CASRPDRANTEAFF. The CDR3 nucleotides are TGTGCCAGCAGGCCGGACAGGGCGAACACTGAAGCTTTCTTT. The genes are TRBV5-4 and TRBJ1-1, with 8 bases aligning to TRBD1. CDR1 SGHNT and CDR2 YYREEE come from the germline V gene (reference sequence). V lost 5 bases and J lost 1; bases outside the gene matches: 4. This CDR3 region has 14 residues. The full variable domain, its missing parts supplied by reference TRBV5-4 and TRBJ1-1, is ETGVTQSPTHLIKTRGQQVTLRCSSQSGHNTVSWYQQALGQGPQFIFQYYREEENGRGNFPPRFSGLQFPNYSSELNVNALELDDSALYLCASRPDRANTEAFFGQGTRLTVV.